This entry features one TCR beta chain sequence. V shed 5 bases and J 0 bases; nucleotides not matched to a gene: 10. The CDR3 covers 16 residues. Germline values: CDR1 SGHVS, CDR2 FQNEAQ. Assay: immunoSEQ multiplex PCR; the TCRdb copy retains only in-frame clones and omits some. The sample contains 600,000 to 750,000 clones, 55% to 75% of which appear only once. The data were taken from a study of shared clonotypes between healthy human individuals. The V gene is TRBV7-8, the J gene TRBJ2-7; 7 bases are shared with TRBD2. Sequencing was done on a sample of memory CD4+ T cells sorted from blood. The subset: CD45RA-negative fraction. The sequence was collected from a woman in her twenties or thirties in good health. CDR3 protein: CASSPLAGTNSYEQYF. The CDR3, as DNA: TGTGCCAGCAGCCCCTTAGCGGGTACCAACTCCTACGAGCAGTACTTC.